The present T cell receptor beta chain was sequenced within a study of CD8+ T cells in alopecia areata. Overall study: Twice a day, 5 to 10 mg of oral tofacitinib was administered to treated patients. Treatment with tofacitinib (6 to 18 months) was followed by 6 months off drug.

Germline V gene data show CDR1 as SGHTA and CDR2 as FQGNSA. The CDR3 length is 15 residues. V was shortened by 2 bases and J by 1 base, with 11 bases between the two germline ends. Isolated RNA was reverse transcribed into cDNA used as the sequencing template. TCRdb's copy holds only in-frame clones and misses some; the assay was immunoSEQ multiplex PCR. The repertoire consists of 120,000 or so clones, with approximately 58% occurring once and the leading ten covering 4.5% to 5.5%. Sequencing was performed on CD4+ T cells sorted from blood, taken at week 0. The chain couples TRBV7-2 to TRBJ2-5; D call uncertain. The source is a human donor with alopecia areata. CDR3 in amino acids: CASSLNRAVQETQYF. The CDR3 coding sequence is TGTGCCAGCAGCTTAAATAGGGCCGTCCAAGAGACCCAGTACTTC.